This T cell receptor (beta chain) was found in a study of T cells in Graves' hyperthyroidism and ophthalmopathy. Patients aged 18 to 65 had newly diagnosed hyperthyroidism lasting under 2 months. Amplified TCR beta CDR3 regions came from RNA transcripts. The HTBI primer set drove a first-round RT-PCR of the TCR CDR3. MiXCR was run by TCRdb on the multiplex PCR reads, yielding one entry per CDR3 protein. The repertoire has about 200,000 distinct CDR3 sequences, less than 20% of them found once; the top ten carry around 48%. The germline V gene has CDR1 DFQATT and CDR2 SNEGSKA (reference sequence). This CDR3 is built from 15 residues. Trimming at V came to 6 bases and at J to 2 bases, leaving 11 bases not matched to a gene.

This TCR came from a woman aged 45-59 years with Graves' hyperthyroidism. The sample taken for sequencing was blood. The V call is TRBV20-1, the J call TRBJ1-2; TRBD1 matches at 8 bases. CDR3 sequence reads: CSADTGQGPNYGYTF. The DNA for the CDR3 is TGCAGTGCCGATACCGGACAGGGACCGAACTATGGCTACACCTTC.